This T cell receptor (beta chain) was recovered during a study of cytomegalovirus exposure and HLA in healthy donors. About this clone itself: Its antigen is as yet unknown.

In nominal health when sampled, donors likely had unrecorded immune exposures nonetheless. The CDR3 spans 12 residues. Trimming removed 4 bases from V and 10 bases from J, with 11 bases in between. Germline V gene data show CDR1 as SEHNR and CDR2 as FQNEAQ (reference sequence). Overall study results and limits: A highly shared variant cluster was judged a likely technical artifact. Reports indicate that TCR beta sequences accurately predicted the HLA-A and HLA-B alleles of most subjects.

A multiplex PCR was run with 60 Vbeta primers and 13 Jbeta primers. The method was immunoSEQ multiplex PCR; TCRdb's version includes in-frame clones alone and lacks a portion of them. The table has some 150,000 clones, 82% seen once. This clonotype originated in a man in his forties or fifties in good health and CMV-seropositive. Sequences were obtained from PBMCs. The rearrangement links TRBV7-9 to TRBJ2-1; D perhaps matches TRBD2 (5 bases). The CDR3 nucleotides read TGTGCCAGCAGCTCGACCCCGGGGGAGCAGTTCTTC. Its protein is CASSSTPGEQFF.